The 3 T cell receptor beta chains below were found in one sample sequenced in a study of blood T cell repertoires in COVID-19. The repertoire was sequenced with immunoSEQ multiplex PCR; TCRdb's copy has only in-frame clones and lacks some. The sample carries approximately 70,000 clones, approximately 90% recorded once. Input material: peripheral blood. Source of these receptors: a woman aged 55 to 70 with active COVID-19.

The chain links TRBV5-4 to TRBJ2-1; 11 nucleotides match TRBD2. V was clipped by 2 bases and J by 9 bases; unmatched bases: 7. The germline CDR1 and CDR2 sequences are SGHNT and YYREEE (reference sequence). The CDR3 is made up of 15 amino acids. The chain's CDR3 is CASSFSASGGLEQFF. The CDR3 DNA sequence: TGTGCCAGCAGCTTTTCTGCTAGCGGGGGGCTTGAGCAGTTCTTC.

This rearrangement joins TRBV3-1 (or the pseudogene TRBV3-2) to TRBJ2-1; 7 bases match TRBD2. The germline V gene has CDR1 LGHDT and CDR2 YNNKEL (reference sequence). Trimming at V came to 2 bases and at J to 1 base, leaving 5 bases not matched to a gene. The CDR3 contains 16 residues. DNA of the CDR3: TGTGCCAGCAGCCAAAGTGCTAGCGGTTCCTACAATGAGCAGTTCTTC. Its translation is CASSQSASGSYNEQFF.

This rearrangement joins TRBV25-1 to TRBJ2-5; a possible D gene is TRBD1 (5 bases). In germline, CDR1 is MGHDK, CDR2 SYGVNS. V lost 6 bases, J lost 4 bases, and 12 bases lay in between. The CDR3 is 13 amino acids. The CDR3, as DNA: TGTGCCAGCAGAAGGGGTGCACGAGAGACCCAGTACTTC. As protein: CASRRGARETQYF.